This entry is about one T cell receptor (beta chain). This clone was seen once. The clone's antigen remains unknown. Within one base of it there is no much larger clone, and no base qualities were kept. The data belong to a study of early stage breast cancer tumors (dated by TCRdb to 2016 to 2017). Background on the whole study: Of the 15 to 20 invasive breast tumors, 12 to 13 were found to be estrogen receptor-positive, progesterone receptor-positive and HER2-negative. About 65% of the 12 ER+/PR+/HER2- tumors were invasive ductal carcinomas, while the other four were invasive lobular carcinomas. On average, each sample got 7.5 to 10-fold read coverage. The samples as a whole yielded roughly 2,700,000 detected templates, corresponding to 1,100,000 or so unique clonotypes.

The germline V gene (reference sequence) specifies MNHEY as CDR1 and SMNVEV as CDR2. Between the V and J ends, shortened by 6 bases and 6 bases respectively, the junction contains 11 bases. The CDR3 starts with the cysteine, ends with the phenylalanine, and has 13 residues. Only CDR3 DNA is held: 39 bases, read in frame from base 1. General conclusions and limits of the study: Roughly 2.5-fold higher T cell density and higher clonality were observed in tumors than in adjacent normal breast tissue. Repertoires from blood and normal breast were more alike than repertoires from blood and tumor, and in about 85% of the 16 patients, comparing each tissue with blood separated tumor from normal. Enriched TCRB sequences shared across patients were found to be mostly commonly generated sequences that were unlikely to play an important role in the tumor microenvironment. The small cohort size prevented analysis by tumor subtype. Bulk genomic DNA sequencing of unsorted cells missed chain pairing and functional markers such as CD4, CD8 and FOXP3.

Each sample was amplified in two independent genomic DNA replicates, using 0.5 ug for blood and 1.5 ug for tumor or normal breast. Following the manufacturer's instructions, the ImmunoSeq Intro kit was used to carry out TCRB sequencing on genomic DNA. The multiplex PCR ran for 25 to 40 cycles using proprietary primers and spike-in control sequences for absolute quantification. Single-end 150-bp reads were used to sequence an 87-bp fragment covering the CDR3 and the flanking V and J genes. Seven samples, each with two replicates, were multiplexed per lane of an Illumina MiSeq using version 3.0 chemistry. On the authors' methods: Raw data were processed by the vendor's proprietary pipeline, with both replicates merged into one result per sample. Productive rearrangements sharing the V-gene family, CDR3 amino acid sequence and J-gene segment were defined as clonotypes. Clonality was calculated as 1 minus the normalized Shannon entropy (Pielou evenness) of TCRB abundances. T cell density was estimated by dividing total templates by the number of input cells inferred from the DNA input amount. Recon with default parameters was used to estimate total repertoire diversity and clonality. Clonotypes with over 0.1% abundance in tumor and at least 32-fold higher abundance in tumor than in normal breast were defined as tumor-enriched. This is the immuneACCESS table as TCRdb keeps it, with only in-frame sequences that have V and J called. A part of the clones is gone; compared with another copy, unresolved V genes explain less than half, and the rest is unexplained. V and J calls plus clone size are reproduced from that table; the DNA served to infer D and trimming. This sample lists some 75,000 clones; under 85% were detected once. 3% to 3.5% of the sample lies in the top ten.

The study profiled bulk TCR beta-chain repertoires in matched peripheral blood, tumor and adjacent normal breast tissue taken from some 17 patients with early-stage breast cancer. Before surgery, about 4.5-10 mL of whole blood was collected in EDTA tubes and processed within 2 hours. Peripheral blood mononuclear cells were isolated by Ficoll-Paque centrifugation in SepMate-50 tubes. For storage in liquid nitrogen, PBMCs were cryopreserved as aliquots of 2 to 4 million cells in about 90% FBS with roughly 10% DMSO. Genomic DNA was extracted with the Qiagen AllPrep DNA/RNA Mini kit. The sample was blood. In this chain, TRBV27 is recombined with TRBJ2-2; the D gene remains uncertain. This clonotype was obtained from a person aged 55 to 75 with breast cancer. The sequenced DNA: TGTGCCAGCAGGGGCAGTCTGCCCGGGGAGCTGTTTTTT. This gives the protein CASRGSLPGELFF.